The source of this TCR beta chain is a study of blood T cell repertoires in COVID-19. Study-level background: Samples representing acute and convalescent COVID-19 were sourced from the United States, Italy and Spain. Nucleic acid was either cDNA or gDNA, and it came from T cells, B-cell-depleted T cells, or PBMCs.

As handled by the study authors: How many nucleated cells were present was estimated from reference gene primer amplification. Libraries were prepared by immunoSEQ multiplex PCR; TCRdb keeps only in-frame clonotypes and omits some of them. V, J and clone size were drawn from that table, and D and trimming were deduced from the DNA. The table has hundreds of thousands of clones, 75% to 90% seen once; the top ten hold roughly 5.1%. Trimming removed 0 bases from V and 9 bases from J, with 6 bases in between. There are 11 residues in the CDR3. Germline V CDR1 and CDR2: SGHDT, YYEEEE. This sequence was found in a man aged 35 to 55 with acute or convalescent COVID-19. Sequenced sample: peripheral blood. J is TRBJ1-2 and V is TRBV5-6; D unresolved. The CDR3 DNA is TGTGCCAGCAGCTTGGCGGTGAGCTACACCTTC. Translating it yields CASSLAVSYTF.